This T cell receptor (beta chain) came from a study of T-cell reconstitution after alpha-beta-depleted transplantation in children. Unique molecular identifiers featured in how the TCRbeta library was prepared. Using its own MiXCR run on the PCR reads, TCRdb lists one record per CDR3 protein. This table has about 230,000 distinct CDR3 sequences, about 9.2% appearing once. Sequencing was performed on PBMCs from the stem cell graft donor, taken from the stem cell graft. This TCR came from a human donor who donated a stem cell graft to a child with acute lymphoblastic leukemia.

Written as DNA, the CDR3 is TGTGCCAGCAGCCATCGCGGGACAGGGGCCCAGCCCCAGCATTTT. Amino acid sequence: CASSHRGTGAQPQHF. The chain employs TRBV5-5 and TRBJ1-5, with TRBD1 identical over 10 bases. This CDR3 comprises 15 residues. The V and J ends lost 4 bases and 7 bases, in that order; junction bases with no gene match: 8. CDR1 is SGHKS, CDR2 YYEKEE, per germline (reference sequence).